This T cell receptor beta chain was recovered during a study of human T cells and chemical hapten exposure. Study-wide background: Upper inner arm skin measuring 2 cm by 2 cm received 2% DPC for sensitization.

What the library attached to individual cDNA molecules were unique molecular identifiers. TCRdb reprocessed the RACE reads with MiXCR, giving one entry per CDR3 protein. The sample yields around 120,000 distinct CDR3 sequences, about 14% seen once. Time point meaning: pre-sensitization, week 0. Documented treatment: therapeutic diphenylcyclopropenone sensitization with weekly scalp DPC. The receptor comes from a woman aged 18-30 years with alopecia areata. Some clones in this sample may be carry-over from other donors' samples. This specimen consisted of whole blood, obtained in connection with sensitization to the hapten diphenylcyclopropenone (DPC).

Here the CDR3 DNA reads TGTGCCAGCTCACCGATTCGGGGGGAGAACACTGAAGCTTTCTTT. Translated, it gives CASSPIRGENTEAFF. This chain connects TRBV18 to TRBJ1-1; perhaps TRBD1 as D (5 bases). The CDR3 has 15 amino acids. V lost 3 bases and J 1 base, leaving 12 bases between the germline ends. Germline-derived CDR1 and CDR2 are KGHSH and LQKENI.